Presented here are 30 T cell receptor beta chains from one specimen sequenced in a study of neoadjuvant anti-PD-1 for oral cavity cancer. The time point denotes: after neoadjuvant nivolumab, at surgical resection. Sequencing was performed with immunoSEQ multiplex PCR; in TCRdb, only in-frame clones are kept and a portion is missing. The data show tens of thousands of clones, with less than 35% seen just once and 16% held by the top ten. Specimen: tumor tissue, collected after nivolumab (anti-PD-1) treatment. The receptors originated from a person between 40 and 80 years old with oral cavity squamous cell carcinoma.

The rearrangement joins TRBV23-1 to TRBJ2-1, with 8 bases matching TRBD1. TRBV23-1 qualifies as an ORF whose function is uncertain. The CDR3 spans 16 residues. With 7 bases clipped from V and 7 bases from J, the junction kept 15 bases outside the gene matches. CDR3 nucleotides: TGCGCCAGCACCCCAAGGTCCGCAGGGGGCGCAAATGAGCAGTTCTTC. Its translation is CASTPRSAGGANEQFF.

This chain joins TRBV7-9 and TRBJ2-7; 11 nucleotides agree with TRBD2. CDR3 length: 19 amino acids. Germline V CDR1 and CDR2: SEHNR, FQNEAQ (reference sequence). Trimming removed 1 base from V and 2 bases from J; junction bases left unmatched: 13. In nucleotides, the CDR3 is TGTGCCAGCAGCTTAGAGGTAGCGGGGGGGCTTTCTGGGACCTACGAGCAGTACTTC. This encodes CASSLEVAGGLSGTYEQYF.

The count of this clone is one. CDR3 nucleotides: TGTGCCAGCAGCGTAGCGGGAGCTCCCGGGGCCAACGTCCTGACTTTC. Encoded protein: CASSVAGAPGANVLTF. The chain recombines TRBV9 with TRBJ2-6; tentatively, D is TRBD2 (6 bases). V dropped 0 bases and J dropped 4 bases, with 11 bases sitting between them. Germline CDR1 SGDLS, CDR2 YYNGEE. The CDR3 spans 16 residues.

The chain couples TRBV19 to TRBJ1-5, with a tentative D call TRBD1 (5 bases). V shed 1 base and J shed 0 bases, with 13 bases lying between them. Looked up from germline, CDR1 is LNHDA and CDR2 is SQIVND (reference sequence). The CDR3 extends over 17 amino acids. In nucleotides, the CDR3 is TGTGCCAGTAGTATAGTTCCAGGGACGTATAGCAATCAGCCCCAGCATTTT. Translated, it gives CASSIVPGTYSNQPQHF.

The chain carries TRBV30 and TRBJ1-5; D might be TRBD1 (5 bases). V was clipped by 3 bases and J by 0 bases, with 12 bases between them. This CDR3 is built from 15 residues. Germline CDR1 is GTSNPN and CDR2 is SVGIG (reference sequence). The CDR3 loop reads CAWSYGGGSNQPQHF. DNA of the CDR3: TGTGCCTGGAGCTACGGGGGGGGTAGCAATCAGCCCCAGCATTTT.

DNA for the CDR3: TGTGCCAGCAGCTCGCAACCGGGACAGGGTTACGAGCAGTACTTC. This gives the protein CASSSQPGQGYEQYF. The chain combines TRBV9 with TRBJ2-7; 9 nucleotides match TRBD1. CDR1 and CDR2 from the germline V gene are SGDLS and YYNGEE. Germline trimming cut 4 bases from V and 4 bases from J; bases unmatched to any gene: 9. This CDR3 is 15 amino acids long.

In this sample, this clone is medium-sized. The chain recombines TRBV5-1 with TRBJ1-2; TRBD1 is a possible D gene (5 bases). V was trimmed by 4 bases and J by 6 bases, leaving 10 bases between them. The CDR3 loop spans 12 amino acids. Germline loops: CDR1 SGHRS, CDR2 YFSETQ. The CDR3 here is CASSTRGHGYTF. CDR3 DNA: TGCGCCAGCAGCACGAGGGGTCATGGCTACACCTTC.

This clone was counted a few times. This sequence joins TRBV7-8 and TRBJ2-3; D perhaps matches TRBD2 (6 bases). The CDR3 sequence is 17 residues long. In germline, CDR1 is SGHVS, CDR2 FQNEAQ. V lost 5 bases and J 0 bases, leaving 18 bases between the germline ends. The CDR3 DNA reads as TGTGCCAGCAGCCGACGTGCGGGGAGTGCTAGCACAGATACGCAGTATTTT. Protein sequence: CASSRRAGSASTDTQYF.

The genes are TRBV6-5 and TRBJ1-5; D not resolved. Trimming stripped 2 bases from V and 15 bases from J, with 17 bases between. This CDR3 is 13 amino acids long. From germline, CDR1 is MNHEY and CDR2 SVGAGI. This CDR3 is CASSYPNVRSAHF. CDR3 in DNA: TGTGCCAGCAGTTACCCAAACGTACGATCGGCGCATTTT.

The chain uses TRBV29-1 and TRBJ2-7; TRBD2 agrees at 7 bases. V shed 6 bases, J shed 2 bases, and the junction held 7 bases outside the gene matches. Germline V lookup: CDR1 SQVTM, CDR2 ANQGSEA. CDR3 length equals 13 residues. This chain's CDR3 is CSVAGGSPYEQYF. The CDR3 DNA sequence: TGCAGCGTCGCCGGGGGGTCACCCTACGAGCAGTACTTC.

This clone has only a few counts. V gene TRBV7-2 combines with J gene TRBJ1-2; D is undetermined. Germline CDR1 SGHTA, CDR2 FQGNSA. The CDR3 has 11 residues. Between the trimmed V and J ends, which lost 6 bases and 4 bases, there was a span of 6 bases. As DNA, the CDR3 is TGTGCCAGCAGATATATCTATGGCTACACCTTC. Protein: CASRYIYGYTF.

The chain couples TRBV7-3 to TRBJ2-5; the match to TRBD1 covers 9 bases. V trimming: 5 bases; J trimming: 7 bases; junction bases outside the gene matches: 8. The CDR3 sequence is 14 residues long. From germline, CDR1 is SGHTA and CDR2 FQGTGA. As DNA, the CDR3 is TGTGCCAGCAGCACAGGGACAGGGTCAGGGACCCAGTACTTC. Translating gives CASSTGTGSGTQYF.

The chain has TRBV7-9 and TRBJ1-2; D unclear. Trimming removed 4 bases at V and 0 bases at J, with 15 bases between. The CDR3 extends over 16 amino acids. From germline, CDR1 is SEHNR and CDR2 FQNEAQ (reference sequence). The CDR3 loop is CASSSHKALANYGYTF. CDR3 in DNA: TGTGCCAGCAGCTCGCACAAGGCACTAGCTAACTATGGCTACACCTTC.

The genes are TRBV27 and TRBJ1-1; 10 bases are a match to TRBD1. The length of the CDR3 is 17 residues. Per the germline V gene, CDR1 is MNHEY and CDR2 is SMNVEV (reference sequence). Trimming cost V 1 base and J 0 bases; bases outside gene matches: 5. Written as DNA, the CDR3 is TGTGCCAGCAGTTTATTCGGGGACAGGGGCATGAACACTGAAGCTTTCTTT. Amino acids: CASSLFGDRGMNTEAFF.

This clone has just a few counts. V and J are TRBV5-1 and TRBJ2-2; D gene uncertain. The CDR3 spans 12 residues. Deletions cut 3 bases from V and 7 bases from J, with 7 bases between. Germline values: CDR1 SGHRS, CDR2 YFSETQ. This chain's CDR3 is CASSSSNGELFF. In DNA, the CDR3 is TGCGCCAGCAGCTCCTCAAACGGGGAGCTGTTTTTT.

V usage is TRBV7-9 and J usage is TRBJ2-7; D may be TRBD1 (6 bases). Looked up from germline, CDR1 is SEHNR and CDR2 is FQNEAQ (reference sequence). V was clipped by 1 base and J by 4 bases, with 11 bases between them. The CDR3 loop spans 14 amino acids. In DNA, the CDR3 is TGTGCCAGCAGCTTAGACAGGGTTCCTTACGAGCAGTACTTC. This gives the protein CASSLDRVPYEQYF.

In its sample, this clone was seen a few times. J is TRBJ1-6 and V is TRBV16; D gene uncertain. Trimming left V 4 bases short and J 10 bases short, with 8 bases between. Germline loops: CDR1 KGHSY, CDR2 FQNENV. The CDR3 length is 12 residues. CDR3 amino acids: CASSRRWSPLHF. DNA of the CDR3: TGTGCCAGCAGCCGGAGATGGTCACCCCTCCACTTT.

This clone was picked up many times. Other DNA sequences of this sample code for an identical CDR3. V usage is TRBV5-1 and J usage is TRBJ2-3, with 9 positions matching TRBD2. This CDR3 is built from 17 residues. CDR1 is SGHRS, CDR2 YFSETQ, per germline. Trimming at V came to 0 bases and at J to 5 bases, leaving 10 bases not matched to a gene. The CDR3 loop is CASSLALAGGPQDTQYF. The CDR3 region has the DNA TGCGCCAGCAGCTTGGCCTTGGCGGGAGGGCCCCAAGATACGCAGTATTTT. The variable domain in full, with the rest retrieved from reference TRBV5-1 and TRBJ2-3, is KAGVTQTPRYLIKTRGQQVTLSCSPISGHRSVSWYQQTPGQGLQFLFEYFSETQRNKGNFPGRFSGRQFSNSRSEMNVSTLELGDSALYLCASSLALAGGPQDTQYFGPGTRLTVL.

The chain combines TRBV2 with TRBJ1-1; no reliable D call. Germline V gives CDR1 SNHLY, CDR2 FYNNEI. Trimming removed 5 bases from V and 11 bases from J, with 21 bases in between. The CDR3 has 14 amino acids. The CDR3 DNA is TGTGCCAGCAGTTCCCGGGAAGGGAAGCCTCGGGCTTTCTTT. Translated, it gives CASSSREGKPRAFF. Complete variable domain (other parts from reference TRBV2 and TRBJ1-1): EPEVTQTPSHQVTQMGQEVILRCVPISNHLYFYWYRQILGQKVEFLVSFYNNEISEKSEIFDDQFSVERPDGSNFTLKIRSTKLEDSAMYFCASSSREGKPRAFFGQGTRLTVV.

V and J are TRBV19 and TRBJ1-2; D unresolved. V lost 1 base, J lost 2 bases, and 14 bases lay in between. This CDR3 comprises 16 residues. Germline V gene data show CDR1 as LNHDA and CDR2 as SQIVND (reference sequence). CDR3: CASSIGYSGKNYGYTF. The DNA for the CDR3 is TGTGCCAGTAGTATAGGCTACTCCGGGAAAAACTATGGCTACACCTTC.

A few counts support this clone. The J gene is TRBJ2-7, the V gene TRBV5-6, with D perhaps TRBD1 or TRBD2 (6 bases each). V was trimmed by 4 bases and J by 5 bases, leaving 13 bases between them. The CDR3 totals 13 residues. Germline values: CDR1 SGHDT, CDR2 YYEEEE. Here the CDR3 reads CASSRGGRDEQYF. CDR3 sequence (DNA): TGTGCCAGCAGCAGAGGGGGGCGGGACGAGCAGTACTTC.

This clone was seen a few times. J is TRBJ2-5 and V is TRBV15; D unclear. The V and J ends lost 1 base and 3 bases respectively, with 6 bases between them. CDR3 size: 13 residues. From germline, CDR1 is LNHNV and CDR2 YYDKDF (reference sequence). CDR3 region: CATSRGWEETQYF. CDR3 DNA: TGTGCCACCAGCAGAGGTTGGGAAGAGACCCAGTACTTC.

The V call is TRBV5-4, the J call TRBJ2-7; unclear D gene. Trimming cost V 4 bases and J 2 bases, with 22 bases left between them. This CDR3 spans 17 amino acids. Germline V CDR1 and CDR2: SGHNT, YYREEE (reference sequence). The CDR3 DNA is TGTGCCAGCAGCCAAAGGGTGTTGGGTGGTGGAGCCTACGAGCAGTACTTC. This gives the protein CASSQRVLGGGAYEQYF.

The CDR3: CSVVRRDISYQPQHF. CDR3 in DNA: TGCAGCGTAGTAAGAAGGGACATTAGTTACCAGCCCCAGCATTTT. The chain is built from TRBV29-1 and TRBJ1-5, with D maybe TRBD1 (6 bases). Germline V CDR1 and CDR2: SQVTM, ANQGSEA. Trimming removed 6 bases at V and 7 bases at J, with 22 bases between. The CDR3 contains 15 residues.

The genes are TRBV28 and TRBJ2-3; 9 nucleotides line up with TRBD1. Germline values: CDR1 MDHEN, CDR2 SYDVKM. The V gene end was trimmed by 8 bases and the J gene end by 2 bases; junction bases not matched to a gene: 5. The CDR3 consists of 14 residues. CDR3 bases: TGTGCCAGCGGGACAGGGAGTTACACAGATACGCAGTATTTT. Its protein product is CASGTGSYTDTQYF.

The gene calls are TRBV9 and TRBJ1-3; D not resolved. There are 15 residues in the CDR3. The V end was cut by 0 bases, the J end by 0 bases, with 7 bases between. Germline CDR1 and CDR2: SGDLS and YYNGEE. The CDR3 loop is CASSVGKDSGNTIYF. The CDR3 DNA sequence: TGTGCCAGCAGCGTAGGTAAAGACTCTGGAAACACCATATATTTT. The complete variable domain, with remaining parts taken from reference TRBV9 and TRBJ1-3, reads DSGVTQTPKHLITATGQRVTLRCSPRSGDLSVYWYQQSLDQGLQFLIQYYNGEERAKGNILERFSAQQFPDLHSELNLSSLELGDSALYFCASSVGKDSGNTIYFGEGSWLTVV.

The gene calls are TRBV14 and TRBJ2-5; unclear D gene. The V end was cut by 1 base, the J end by 2 bases, with 8 bases between. Germline V gene data show CDR1 as SGHDN and CDR2 as FVKESK. The CDR3 runs 14 residues. The DNA for the CDR3 is TGTGCCAGCAGCCAAGTTTCACAGCAAGAGACCCAGTACTTC. As protein: CASSQVSQQETQYF.

The chain joins TRBV11-1 to TRBJ2-4, with 8 bases aligning to TRBD1. The CDR3 runs to 14 residues. Germline assignment: CDR1 SGHAT and CDR2 FQDESV (reference sequence). Trimming took 5 bases from V and 7 from J; bases not matched to a gene: 7. The CDR3 bases are TGTGCCAGCAGCCGCGGACAGGGAATTAACATTCAGTACTTC. Translated, it gives CASSRGQGINIQYF.

This clone was observed a handful of times. Mismatch with germline at one junction end may stem from a read error. This sequence joins TRBV29-1 and TRBJ2-1, with 9 bases identical to TRBD2. This CDR3 spans 14 amino acids. Germline-derived CDR1 and CDR2 are SQVTM and ANQGSEA. CDR3 sequence: CSGEGLAPYNEQFF. In nucleotides, the CDR3 is TGCAGCGGTGAAGGACTAGCGCCTTACAATGAGCAGTTCTTC.

This clone was seen ten or more times. This chain links TRBV7-9 with TRBJ2-1, with D possibly matching TRBD2 (5 bases). The CDR3 is 16 residues long. The germline gives CDR1 SEHNR, CDR2 FQNEAQ (reference sequence). Trimming pared 6 bases from V and 1 base from J, leaving 16 bases between. CDR3 DNA sequence: TGTGCCAGCAGTTCCCCCTTAGCGCGTTCCTACAATGAGCAGTTCTTC. Residues: CASSSPLARSYNEQFF.